The source of this T cell receptor beta chain is a study of OX40 agonist ivuxolimab in advanced cancers. Study overall: Treatment received earlier with anti-PD-1, anti-PD-L1 or anti-CTLA-4 agents was allowed, and more than 30% had some.

Data came from immunoSEQ multiplex PCR; TCRdb stores just in-frame clones and leaves some out. In the table there are tens of thousands of clones, about 88% of which are singletons. CDR1 and CDR2 (germline): MNHEY, SVGAGI. V was cut by 6 bases and J by 4 bases, with 10 bases left in between. CDR3 length: 12 amino acids. The clonotype originates from an adult with an advanced solid tumor such as melanoma, head and neck, liver or kidney cancer. Sequencing used CD4+ or CD8+ T cells sorted from blood, obtained in a trial of the OX40 agonist ivuxolimab. The chain recombines TRBV6-5 with TRBJ2-7; possible D gene TRBD1, 5 bases. The CDR3 is CASRWQGYEQYF. The DNA for the CDR3 is TGTGCCAGCAGATGGCAGGGTTACGAGCAGTACTTC.